The present T cell receptor (beta chain) was sequenced within a study of cytomegalovirus exposure and HLA in healthy donors. This clone appeared once. The antigen is undetermined. Study-level results: TCR beta sequences reportedly predicted most subjects' HLA-A and HLA-B alleles accurately.

The PCR made use of 60 Vbeta and 13 Jbeta primers. Clones were read by immunoSEQ multiplex PCR, and TCRdb kept only the in-frame ones, dropping some. The data show about 130,000 clones, with around 86% seen just once and about 0.75% held by the top ten. Germline V gives CDR1 MNHEY, CDR2 SMNVEV (reference sequence). The CDR3 has 15 residues. V dropped 2 bases and J dropped 3; count of bases not matched to a gene: 5. V and J are TRBV27 and TRBJ1-1; 8 nucleotides agree with TRBD1. The material sequenced was PBMCs. This receptor was identified in a man younger than 30 in good health and CMV-seronegative. Here the CDR3 reads CASSLDSTGDTEAFF. CDR3 nucleotide sequence: TGTGCCAGCAGTTTAGACTCGACAGGGGACACTGAAGCTTTCTTT.